The rows below give T cell receptor beta chains drawn from one sample of a study of blood T cell repertoires in COVID-19. Data came from immunoSEQ multiplex PCR; TCRdb stores just in-frame clones and leaves some out. The sample lists just under 45,000 clones; around nine tenths were seen once. Sequences were obtained from peripheral blood. These receptors were obtained from a middle-aged man with COVID-19, enrolled during active disease. Both conserved end residues are part of each CDR3. The D gene is left open where the match is weak. Expanded clones are given a class, and other clones once, few, many or no size at all.

TRBV5-4	.	TRBJ2-3	.	CASSKDITDTQYF	TGTGCCAGCAGCAAAGACATCACAGATACGCAGTATTTT
TRBV5-1	.	TRBJ1-1	.	CASSFGGRNTEAFF	TGCGCCAGCAGCTTCGGGGGGAGGAACACTGAAGCTTTCTTT
TRBV15	.	TRBJ2-1	.	CATSRAGVNEQFF	TGTGCCACCAGCAGAGCGGGGGTGAATGAGCAGTTCTTC
TRBV5-1	.	TRBJ2-2	TRBD2	CASSLSGGYTGELFF	TGCGCCAGCAGCTTGAGCGGGGGCTATACCGGGGAGCTGTTTTTT
TRBV7-9	.	TRBJ1-1	.	CASSLLNVGQDTEAFF	TGTGCCAGCAGCCTCTTGAATGTGGGGCAGGACACTGAAGCTTTCTTT
TRBV3-1/TRBV3-2	.	TRBJ2-3	TRBD2	CASNREGLGADTQYF	TGTGCCAGCAATCGGGAGGGTCTCGGGGCCGATACGCAGTATTTT
TRBV20-1	few	TRBJ2-3	.	CSASRPHGGPADTQYF	TGCAGTGCTAGTCGACCCCATGGCGGCCCTGCAGATACGCAGTATTTT
TRBV19	.	TRBJ2-1	TRBD2	CASSDLAGDNEQFF	TGTGCCAGTAGTGATCTAGCGGGAGACAATGAGCAGTTCTTC
TRBV7-2	.	TRBJ1-1	TRBD1	CASSRRTGEAFF	TGTGCCAGCAGCCGCCGGACAGGGGAAGCTTTCTTT
TRBV28	few	TRBJ1-2	TRBD1	CASSLTGGGYGYTF	TGTGCCAGCAGTTTAACAGGGGGAGGCTATGGCTACACCTTC
TRBV19	.	TRBJ1-4	.	CASDGGRKKLFF	TGTGCCAGCGACGGGGGGCGGAAAAAACTGTTTTTT
TRBV5-1	.	TRBJ1-1	TRBD1	CASSWGTGGGTEAFF	TGCGCCAGCAGCTGGGGGACAGGGGGCGGAACTGAAGCTTTCTTT
TRBV11-3	once	TRBJ2-5	.	CASSFGAGVETQYF	TGTGCCAGCAGCTTCGGCGCAGGTGTGGAGACCCAGTACTTC
TRBV18	.	TRBJ2-3	TRBD2	CASSPRGAGASDTQYF	TGTGCCAGCTCACCACGTGGCGCGGGAGCGTCTGATACGCAGTATTTT
TRBV19	once	TRBJ1-2	TRBD1	CASRWTGTNYGYTF	TGTGCCAGTAGATGGACAGGGACTAACTATGGCTACACCTTC
TRBV7-9	.	TRBJ1-1	TRBD1	CASSRDSQNTEAFF	TGTGCCAGCAGTCGGGACAGCCAGAACACTGAAGCTTTCTTT
TRBV28	once	TRBJ1-2	TRBD1	CASSPRTGNYGYTF	TGTGCCAGCAGTCCTCGGACAGGAAACTATGGCTACACCTTC
TRBV5-5	.	TRBJ1-6	.	CASLDGTYNSPLHF	TGTGCCAGCCTGGACGGGACCTATAATTCACCCCTCCACTTT
TRBV10-3	.	TRBJ2-4	.	CAISGGEVAKNIQYF	TGTGCCATCAGTGGCGGTGAGGTGGCCAAAAACATTCAGTACTTC
TRBV15	.	TRBJ1-2	.	CATSRTGLYGYTF	TGTGCCACCAGCAGGACAGGTCTCTATGGCTACACCTTC
TRBV7-3	.	TRBJ2-1	.	CASSSPPGEQFF	TGTGCCAGCAGCTCGCCTCCGGGTGAGCAGTTCTTC
TRBV2	once	TRBJ1-2	TRBD1	CASRSAGQSYGYTF	TGTGCCAGCAGATCTGCGGGACAGTCCTATGGCTACACCTTC
TRBV29-1	.	TRBJ1-2	TRBD1	CSVMDRTNYGYTF	TGCAGCGTGATGGACAGGACAAACTATGGCTACACCTTC
TRBV7-9	.	TRBJ2-1	.	CASSLAQNRNEQFF	TGTGCCAGCAGCTTAGCCCAGAACAGGAATGAGCAGTTCTTC
TRBV5-1	.	TRBJ2-7	TRBD1	CASSLLLRDRGDEQYF	TGCGCCAGCAGTTTGCTACTCCGGGACAGGGGGGACGAGCAGTACTTC
TRBV11-2	.	TRBJ2-1	.	CASSLNLVLNNEQFF	TGTGCCAGCAGCTTAAATCTCGTACTAAACAATGAGCAGTTCTTC
TRBV15	few	TRBJ2-7	TRBD1	CATSRETGTASEQYF	TGTGCCACCAGCAGAGAGACAGGGACGGCCTCCGAGCAGTACTTC
TRBV20-1	.	TRBJ2-1	.	CSASLYNEQFF	TGCAGTGCTAGTCTATACAATGAGCAGTTCTTC
TRBV11-2	.	TRBJ2-3	TRBD2	CASSFTSGGTDTQYF	TGTGCCAGCAGCTTTACGAGCGGGGGCACAGATACGCAGTATTTT
TRBV27	.	TRBJ1-6	.	CASSLSGGLGGSPLHF	TGTGCCAGCAGTTTATCGGGCGGCCTAGGAGGTTCACCCCTCCACTTT
TRBV7-2	few	TRBJ2-7	.	CASSFRGGQDSYEQYF	TGTGCCAGCAGCTTTAGGGGGGGACAGGACTCCTACGAGCAGTACTTC
TRBV2	.	TRBJ2-2	TRBD1	CASTTRTGVTGELFF	TGTGCCAGCACTACAAGGACAGGGGTCACCGGGGAGCTGTTTTTT